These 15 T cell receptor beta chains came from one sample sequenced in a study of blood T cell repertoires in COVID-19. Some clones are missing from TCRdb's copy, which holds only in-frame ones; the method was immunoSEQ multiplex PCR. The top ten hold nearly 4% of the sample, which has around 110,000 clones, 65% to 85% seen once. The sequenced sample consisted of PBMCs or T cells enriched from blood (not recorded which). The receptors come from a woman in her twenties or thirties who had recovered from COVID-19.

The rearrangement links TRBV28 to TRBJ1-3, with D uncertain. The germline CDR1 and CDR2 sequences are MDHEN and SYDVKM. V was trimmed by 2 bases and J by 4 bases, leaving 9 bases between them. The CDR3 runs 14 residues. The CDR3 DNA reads TGTGCCAGCAGTTTAACAGTTTCAGGAAACACCATATATTTT. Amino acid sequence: CASSLTVSGNTIYF.

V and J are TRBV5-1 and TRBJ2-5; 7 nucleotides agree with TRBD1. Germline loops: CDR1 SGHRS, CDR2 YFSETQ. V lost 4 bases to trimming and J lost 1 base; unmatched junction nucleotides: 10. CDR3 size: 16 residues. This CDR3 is CASSQGDTPSQETQYF. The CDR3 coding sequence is TGCGCCAGCAGCCAGGGGGACACCCCGAGCCAAGAGACCCAGTACTTC.

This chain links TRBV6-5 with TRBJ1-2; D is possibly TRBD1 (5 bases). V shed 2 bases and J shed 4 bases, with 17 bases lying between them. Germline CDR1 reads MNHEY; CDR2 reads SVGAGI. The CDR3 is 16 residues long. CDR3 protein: CASSYGESLGPYGYTF. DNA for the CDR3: TGTGCCAGCAGTTACGGGGAATCGCTGGGGCCCTATGGCTACACCTTC.

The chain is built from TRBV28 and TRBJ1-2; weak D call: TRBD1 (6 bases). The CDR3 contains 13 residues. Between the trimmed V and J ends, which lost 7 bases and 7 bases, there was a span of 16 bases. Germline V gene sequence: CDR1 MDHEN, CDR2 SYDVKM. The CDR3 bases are TGTGCCAGCACTCACCCGGGACATAGTGGCTACACCTTC. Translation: CASTHPGHSGYTF.

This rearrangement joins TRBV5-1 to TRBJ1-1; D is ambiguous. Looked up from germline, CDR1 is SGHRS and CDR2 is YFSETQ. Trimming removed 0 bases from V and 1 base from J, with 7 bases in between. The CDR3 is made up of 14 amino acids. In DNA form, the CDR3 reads TGCGCCAGCAGCTTGGGACAAACGAACACTGAAGCTTTCTTT. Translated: CASSLGQTNTEAFF.

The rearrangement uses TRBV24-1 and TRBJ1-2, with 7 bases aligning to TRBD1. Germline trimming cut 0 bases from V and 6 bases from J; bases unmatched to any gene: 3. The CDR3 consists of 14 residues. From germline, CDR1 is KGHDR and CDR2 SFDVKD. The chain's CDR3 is CATSDLDRVDGYTF. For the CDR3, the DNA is TGTGCCACCAGTGATTTGGACAGGGTGGATGGCTACACCTTC.

DNA for the CDR3: TGCGCCAGCAGACGGGACAGGGAAGGGCCTAACTATGGCTACACCTTC. Residues: CASRRDREGPNYGYTF. This chain connects TRBV5-1 to TRBJ1-2, with 9 bases lining up with TRBD1. Germline lookup yields CDR1 SGHRS and CDR2 YFSETQ. The CDR3 runs 16 residues. V gave up 5 bases and J gave up 0 bases; unmatched junction bases: 8.

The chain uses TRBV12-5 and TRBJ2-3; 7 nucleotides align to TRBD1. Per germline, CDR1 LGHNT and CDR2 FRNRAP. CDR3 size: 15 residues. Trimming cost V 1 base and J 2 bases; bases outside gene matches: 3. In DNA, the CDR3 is TGTGCTAGTGGTTTGGGGACAGGATACACAGATACGCAGTATTTT. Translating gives CASGLGTGYTDTQYF.

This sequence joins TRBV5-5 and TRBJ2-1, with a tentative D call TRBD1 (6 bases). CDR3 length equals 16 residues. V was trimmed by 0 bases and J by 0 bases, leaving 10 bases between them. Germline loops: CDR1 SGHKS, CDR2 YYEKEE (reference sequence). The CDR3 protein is CASSLAQGSSYNEQFF. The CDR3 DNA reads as TGTGCCAGCAGCTTGGCTCAGGGGAGCTCCTACAATGAGCAGTTCTTC.

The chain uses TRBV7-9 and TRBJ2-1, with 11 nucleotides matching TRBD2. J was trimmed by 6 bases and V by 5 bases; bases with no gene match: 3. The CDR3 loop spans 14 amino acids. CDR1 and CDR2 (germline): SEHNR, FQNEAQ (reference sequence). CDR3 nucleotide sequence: TGTGCCAGCAGCCCGGGACTAGCGGCCAATGAGCAGTTCTTC. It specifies CASSPGLAANEQFF.

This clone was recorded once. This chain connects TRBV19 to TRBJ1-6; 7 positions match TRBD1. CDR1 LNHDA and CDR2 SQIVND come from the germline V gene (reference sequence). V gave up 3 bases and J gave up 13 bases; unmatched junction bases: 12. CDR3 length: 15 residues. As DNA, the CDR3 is TGTGCCAGTAGTATCACAACAGGGGTCCGGAATCCCCTCCACTTT. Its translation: CASSITTGVRNPLHF.

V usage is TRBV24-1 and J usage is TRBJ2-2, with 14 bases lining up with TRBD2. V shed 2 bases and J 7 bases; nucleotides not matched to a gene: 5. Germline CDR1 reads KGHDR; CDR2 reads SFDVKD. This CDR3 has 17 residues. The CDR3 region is CATSDSGLAGVGGELFF. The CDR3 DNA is TGTGCCACCAGTGATTCGGGACTAGCGGGAGTGGGCGGGGAGCTGTTTTTT.

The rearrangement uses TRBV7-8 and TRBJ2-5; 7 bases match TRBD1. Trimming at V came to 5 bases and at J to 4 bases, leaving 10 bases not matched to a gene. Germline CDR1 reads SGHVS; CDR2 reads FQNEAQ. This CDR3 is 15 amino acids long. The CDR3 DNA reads TGTGCCAGCAGCATATACAGGGGTTTGGGAGAGACCCAGTACTTC. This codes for CASSIYRGLGETQYF.

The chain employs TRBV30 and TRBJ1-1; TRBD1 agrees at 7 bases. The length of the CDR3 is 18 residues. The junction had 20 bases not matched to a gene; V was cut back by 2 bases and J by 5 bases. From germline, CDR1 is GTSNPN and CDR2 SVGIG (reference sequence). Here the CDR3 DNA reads TGTGCCTGGAGTTCAACTTACCGACGGGACAGTGAAGTTACTGAAGCTTTCTTT. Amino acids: CAWSSTYRRDSEVTEAFF.

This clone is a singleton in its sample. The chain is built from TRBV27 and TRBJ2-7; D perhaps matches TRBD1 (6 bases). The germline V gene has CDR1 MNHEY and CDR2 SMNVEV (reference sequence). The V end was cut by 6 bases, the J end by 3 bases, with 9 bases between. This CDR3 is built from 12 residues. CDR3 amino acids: CASRSGVYEQYF. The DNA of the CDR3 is TGTGCCAGCAGGTCAGGGGTCTACGAGCAGTACTTC.